A single sample gave rise to the 14 T cell receptor beta chains below, sequenced in a study of T cells in Graves' hyperthyroidism and ophthalmopathy. Researchers amplified the TCR beta CDR3 regions from RNA transcripts. First-round RT-PCR with HTBI primers amplified the TCR CDR3 region. TCRdb analysed the multiplex PCR reads with MiXCR anew, one entry per CDR3 protein. The repertoire has some 400,000 distinct CDR3 sequences, roughly 13% of them found once; the top ten carry approximately 10%. Sequenced: blood. The receptors here all came from a woman aged 55-69 years with Graves' hyperthyroidism.

In this sample, this clonotype turned up many times. The chain combines TRBV27 with TRBJ1-4, with unresolved D. The CDR3 has 13 residues. The V and J ends lost 4 bases and 0 bases respectively, with 3 bases between them. Germline lookup yields CDR1 MNHEY and CDR2 SMNVEV (reference sequence). The CDR3 reads CASSSPTNEKLFF. DNA of the CDR3: TGTGCCAGCAGTTCCCCAACTAATGAAAAACTGTTTTTT.

This clonotype was counted many times. The chain employs TRBV27 and TRBJ2-1; 8 nucleotides line up with TRBD2. V was pared by 4 bases and J by 6 bases, with 17 bases of the junction left unmatched. The V gene's germline CDR1 is MNHEY and CDR2 SMNVEV (reference sequence). The CDR3 consists of 18 residues. The CDR3 loop reads CASSSSWGKVAGLNEQFF. The CDR3 DNA reads as TGTGCCAGCAGTTCATCATGGGGTAAGGTAGCGGGGCTCAATGAGCAGTTCTTC.

This clonotype was counted ten times or more. The chain is built from TRBV7-8 and TRBJ2-5; possibly TRBD2 for D (5 bases). Per the germline V gene, CDR1 is SGHVS and CDR2 is FQNEAQ. The CDR3 totals 14 residues. The V and J ends lost 3 bases and 5 bases respectively, with 13 bases between them. The CDR3: CASSFGLAAETQYF. The CDR3 DNA reads TGTGCCAGCAGCTTTGGGCTAGCTGCTGAGACCCAGTACTTC.

This clonotype was detected ten times or more. The genes are TRBV7-2 and TRBJ1-2; no reliable D call. The CDR3 length is 14 residues. The germline V and J ends were trimmed by 2 bases and 4 bases, with 11 bases remaining between them. Germline CDR1 and CDR2: SGHTA and FQGNSA. CDR3 sequence reads: CASSLKRTAYGYTF. The CDR3 nucleotides are TGTGCCAGCAGCTTAAAGAGGACGGCCTATGGCTACACCTTC. The full variable domain, completed using reference TRBV7-2 and TRBJ1-2, is GAGVSQSPSNKVTEKGKDVELRCDPISGHTALYWYRQSLGQGLEFLIYFQGNSAPDKSGLPSDRFSAERTGGSVSTLTIQRTQQEDSAVYLCASSLKRTAYGYTFGSGTRLTVV.

In its sample, this clonotype was seen a few times. This chain links TRBV27 with TRBJ2-5; D assignment may be TRBD1 or TRBD2 (5 bases each). The V end lost 3 bases, the J end lost 7 bases, and 12 bases lay between the germline ends. CDR1 is MNHEY and CDR2 is SMNVEV in the germline V gene (reference sequence). The CDR3 is made up of 13 amino acids. CDR3 DNA: TGTGCCAGCAGTTTCTCAGGGAGAGGGACCCAGTACTTC. Amino acid sequence: CASSFSGRGTQYF.

This clonotype has only a few counts. The chain links TRBV27 to TRBJ2-1; D uncertain. Germline V lookup: CDR1 MNHEY, CDR2 SMNVEV (reference sequence). The CDR3 has 13 residues. The ends were cut back, 10 bases at V and 3 bases at J, with 13 bases in the middle. The CDR3: CANRPLNYNEQFF. As DNA, the CDR3 is TGTGCCAACCGGCCTCTGAACTACAATGAGCAGTTCTTC.

The table lists this clonotype with many counts. The gene calls are TRBV19 and TRBJ2-7; TRBD2 matches at 7 bases. The junction had 16 bases not matched to a gene; V was cut back by 5 bases and J by 0 bases. CDR3 size: 18 residues. CDR1 is LNHDA and CDR2 is SQIVND in the germline V gene (reference sequence). The CDR3 protein is CASSLRGRGRLSSYEQYF. DNA for the CDR3: TGTGCCAGTAGTCTTCGGGGGAGGGGCCGCTTGAGCTCCTACGAGCAGTACTTC.

The V call is TRBV10-3, the J call TRBJ1-2, with no clear D. The CDR3 is made up of 13 amino acids. The germline gives CDR1 ENHRY, CDR2 SYGVKD. V was trimmed by 7 bases and J by 7 bases, leaving 16 bases between them. The CDR3 loop reads CAITQDALGGYTF. The CDR3 DNA reads as TGTGCCATCACCCAGGACGCGTTGGGTGGCTACACCTTC.

This clonotype was seen at least ten times. V usage is TRBV20-1 and J usage is TRBJ1-1; TRBD1 is a possible D gene (5 bases). V lost 5 bases to trimming and J lost 8 bases, with 12 bases between them. The CDR3 is made up of 11 amino acids. Per germline, CDR1 DFQATT and CDR2 SNEGSKA (reference sequence). CDR3 coding DNA: TGCAGTGCTCTTCGGACAAGCGAAGCTTTCTTT. Its translation: CSALRTSEAFF.

V and J are TRBV4-2 and TRBJ2-1; 14 bases agree with TRBD2. The V gene's germline CDR1 is LGHNA and CDR2 YNFKEQ. This CDR3 has 20 amino acids. V trimming: 8 bases; J trimming: 6 bases; junction bases outside the gene matches: 21. CDR3 coding DNA: TGTGCCAGCCTGGGTCCCTGGGGACTAGCGGGAGTAAGCCTAAGCAATGAGCAGTTCTTC. Translating gives CASLGPWGLAGVSLSNEQFF.

This clonotype was recorded at least ten times. V is TRBV5-4 and J is TRBJ2-3, with 8 bases fitting TRBD1. CDR3 length: 15 residues. Germline V gene sequence: CDR1 SGHNT, CDR2 YYREEE (reference sequence). Unmatched junction bases numbered 5, after V lost 2 bases and J lost 3 bases. DNA of the CDR3: TGTGCCAGCAGCTTCCAGGGGGCGCATACAGATACGCAGTATTTT. Amino acids: CASSFQGAHTDTQYF.

Many counts were recorded for this clonotype. The chain links TRBV27 to TRBJ2-7; TRBD1 aligns across 10 bases. V was pared by 6 bases and J by 4 bases, with 3 bases of the junction left unmatched. The V gene's germline CDR1 is MNHEY and CDR2 SMNVEV (reference sequence). The CDR3 runs 13 residues. This CDR3 reads CASSAGQGYEQYF. The CDR3 nucleotides are TGTGCCAGCAGCGCGGGACAGGGGTACGAGCAGTACTTC.

This clonotype was observed many times. The chain couples TRBV4-1 to TRBJ1-5, with 7 bases lining up with TRBD1. J gave up 4 bases and V 5 bases, and 2 bases lay outside the gene matches. There are 13 residues in the CDR3. Looked up from germline, CDR1 is MGHRA and CDR2 is YSYEKL. The CDR3 nucleotides read TGCGCCAGCAGCGACAGGGAGAATCAGCCCCAGCATTTT. Its translation: CASSDRENQPQHF.

In its sample, this clonotype was seen many times. The V and J genes are TRBV2 and TRBJ1-1, with TRBD1 matching over 8 bases. In germline, CDR1 is SNHLY, CDR2 FYNNEI. The V gene end was trimmed by 9 bases and the J gene end by 0 bases; junction bases not matched to a gene: 6. CDR3 length: 14 residues. The CDR3 region has the DNA TGTGCCAGAAGACAGGGGACGATGAACACTGAAGCTTTCTTT. Its translation is CARRQGTMNTEAFF.